A single sample is the source of the 11 T cell receptor beta chains below, sequenced in a study of circulating and synovial CD4+ cells in juvenile arthritis. Measured with immunoSEQ multiplex PCR; TCRdb has only the in-frame clones, and not every one. Among about 32,000 clones listed, over 90% were seen once. The sequencing sample was made of CD4+ T cells from blood. The receptors were gathered from a human donor with juvenile idiopathic arthritis.

The rearrangement joins TRBV7-3 to TRBJ1-1, with 7 nucleotides matching TRBD1. Germline V gives CDR1 SGHTA, CDR2 FQGTGA. There are 15 residues in the CDR3. The J segment lost 4 bases and the V segment lost 5 bases, leaving 10 bases of the junction unmatched. CDR3 loop: CASSLSKQGSTEAFF. In DNA form, the CDR3 reads TGTGCCAGCAGCCTGTCGAAACAGGGGTCCACTGAAGCTTTCTTT.

The CDR3 DNA follows: TGCGCCACCCGGGGACTAGGGATCACAGATACGCAGTATTTT. Amino acids: CATRGLGITDTQYF. This chain connects TRBV5-1 to TRBJ2-3; 8 bases match TRBD2. The V segment lost 9 bases and the J segment 2 bases; nucleotides outside the gene matches: 8. Germline CDR1 SGHRS, CDR2 YFSETQ. This CDR3 is built from 14 residues.

The CDR3 reads CASSLSPRLAGVQNEQFF. CDR3 nucleotide sequence: TGTGCCAGCAGTTTATCCCCCAGACTAGCGGGAGTTCAAAATGAGCAGTTCTTC. The chain joins TRBV27 to TRBJ2-1, with 12 bases matching TRBD2. The V gene end was trimmed by 0 bases and the J gene end by 7 bases; junction bases not matched to a gene: 10. CDR1 and CDR2 (germline): MNHEY, SMNVEV (reference sequence). This CDR3 region has 18 residues.

The chain joins TRBV7-2 to TRBJ1-1; 9 bases line up with TRBD1. V was pared by 5 bases and J by 5 bases, with 6 bases of the junction left unmatched. Germline V lookup: CDR1 SGHTA, CDR2 FQGNSA. The CDR3 sequence is 14 residues long. The CDR3 protein is CASSRGQGETEAFF. Here the CDR3 DNA reads TGTGCCAGCAGCAGGGGACAGGGTGAAACTGAAGCTTTCTTT.

The V and J genes are TRBV6-5 and TRBJ1-5; D is possibly TRBD1 (6 bases). Germline assignment: CDR1 MNHEY and CDR2 SVGAGI. Trimming shortened V by 5 bases and J by 2 bases, and 13 bases separated the two germline ends. The CDR3 length is 15 residues. The CDR3 bases are TGTGCCAGCAGTGGGGGCGTAACGGGCAATCAGCCCCAGCATTTT. It is translated as CASSGGVTGNQPQHF.

This chain connects TRBV19 to TRBJ2-6; no clear D gene. This CDR3 is 16 amino acids long. Trimming stripped 4 bases from V and 2 bases from J, with 12 bases between. CDR1 and CDR2 (germline): LNHDA, SQIVND (reference sequence). CDR3 in DNA: TGTGCCAGTAGTAACGGTTTCCCCGCTGGGGCCAACGTCCTGACTTTC. Its protein is CASSNGFPAGANVLTF.

The CDR3 nucleotides are TGTGCCAGCAGTGGGTCCGGGGGGAACTATGGCTACACCTTC. Protein product: CASSGSGGNYGYTF. The chain links TRBV2 to TRBJ1-2; D perhaps matches TRBD1 (5 bases). Trimming pared 4 bases from V and 2 bases from J, leaving 11 bases between. The CDR3 loop spans 14 amino acids. Germline V gives CDR1 SNHLY, CDR2 FYNNEI.

This clone was seen once. The chain joins TRBV15 to TRBJ2-7; D is possibly TRBD2 (5 bases). The V end was cut by 0 bases, the J end by 3 bases, with 9 bases between. This CDR3 has 14 residues. Germline CDR1 LNHNV, CDR2 YYDKDF (reference sequence). CDR3 protein: CATSRDRGRYEQYF. The DNA of the CDR3 is TGTGCCACCAGCAGAGATAGAGGGCGCTACGAGCAGTACTTC.

The chain is built from TRBV5-4 and TRBJ2-7; maybe TRBD2 (7 bases). Germline CDR1 is SGHNT and CDR2 is YYREEE (reference sequence). V dropped 4 bases and J dropped 5 bases, with 19 bases sitting between them. This CDR3 is 15 amino acids long. CDR3 region: CASSPGGLAVDEQYF. The CDR3 DNA reads as TGTGCCAGCAGCCCCGGGGGGCTAGCGGTCGACGAGCAGTACTTC.

J is TRBJ1-2 and V is TRBV28; TRBD1 matches at 9 bases. This CDR3 comprises 13 residues. Germline V lookup: CDR1 MDHEN, CDR2 SYDVKM. V trimming: 6 bases; J trimming: 6 bases; junction bases outside the gene matches: 5. Written as DNA, the CDR3 is TGTGCCAGCAGAGGACAGGGGAGGGATGGCTACACCTTC. Translating it yields CASRGQGRDGYTF.

The chain employs TRBV10-3 and TRBJ1-1; 9 bases are a match to TRBD1. The CDR3 sequence is 13 residues long. V was pared by 5 bases and J by 4 bases, with 2 bases of the junction left unmatched. CDR1 ENHRY and CDR2 SYGVKD come from the germline V gene. The DNA of the CDR3 is TGTGCCATCAGTACGACAGGGGGCACTGAAGCTTTCTTT. Its translation: CAISTTGGTEAFF.